This TCR beta chain was observed in a study of cytomegalovirus exposure and HLA in healthy donors. Study results and caveats: Reports indicate that TCR beta sequences accurately predicted the HLA-A and HLA-B alleles of most subjects. Later on, an analysis found that several of the most significant clusters appeared to be linked to common viral pathogens, which included parvovirus B19. Across donors, most TCRs were seen rarely, yet some public ones were widespread.

PCR used 60 Vbeta primers and 13 Jbeta primers. The assay was immunoSEQ multiplex PCR, and TCRdb's table has in-frame clones only and misses some. The table lists under 200,000 clones, about three quarters of them singletons. The CDR3 has 15 amino acids. CDR1 and CDR2 (germline): SGHDT, YYEEEE. V gave up 1 base and J gave up 0 bases, with 8 bases separating them. As to this clone: Its antigen is unidentified. The same CDR3 also results from other DNA sequences found in this sample.

This TCR was recovered from a woman in her forties in good health and CMV-seropositive. Sequences were obtained from PBMCs. The gene calls are TRBV5-6 and TRBJ2-1; D uncertain. CDR3 sequence reads: CASSLSRSSYNEQFF. The CDR3 region has the DNA TGTGCCAGCAGCTTGTCTAGGAGCTCCTACAATGAGCAGTTCTTC.